This T cell receptor beta chain was retrieved from a study of control samples from healthy donors and cancer patients. Profiling relied on immunoSEQ multiplex PCR, and the TCRdb table lists in-frame clones only, not all of them. The table lists roughly 100,000 clones, over 85% of them singletons. Looked up from germline, CDR1 is MNHNS and CDR2 is SASEGT. The V end was cut by 3 bases, the J end by 2 bases, with 11 bases between. The CDR3 has 15 residues. The genes are TRBV6-1 and TRBJ1-5; D perhaps matches TRBD1 (6 bases). The clonotype was recovered from a human donor in good health. The donor label of this sample is uncertain. The sample taken for sequencing was blood. CDR3 sequence (DNA): TGTGCCAGCAGTGAGACACAGGGTGGCAATCAGCCCCAGCATTTT. It yields the protein CASSETQGGNQPQHF.